This entry lists 3 T cell receptor beta chains sequenced from one sample in a study of cytomegalovirus exposure and HLA in healthy donors. 13 Jbeta primers and 60 Vbeta primers were used for the PCR. Some clones are missing from TCRdb's copy, which holds only in-frame ones; the method was immunoSEQ multiplex PCR. This repertoire shows roughly 120,000 clones, over 8% found once; its top ten account for roughly 3%. The sample comprised PBMCs. The receptors here all came from a young man in good health and CMV-seronegative.

This chain connects TRBV28 to TRBJ2-2; 11 bases agree with TRBD2. CDR1 and CDR2 from the germline V gene are MDHEN and SYDVKM. J gave up 7 bases and V 3 bases, and 4 bases lay outside the gene matches. This CDR3 is 15 amino acids long. CDR3 DNA: TGTGCCAGCAGTTTTTTAGCGGGAGGGGTCGGGGAGCTGTTTTTT. Translation: CASSFLAGGVGELFF.

This clone was seen a few times. The rearrangement uses TRBV7-9 and TRBJ1-4; 7 nucleotides match TRBD1. The ends lost 3 bases at V and 6 bases at J; junction bases unmatched: 4. The CDR3 contains 14 residues. Germline CDR1 SEHNR, CDR2 FQNEAQ (reference sequence). The CDR3 spells CASSFTGVDEKLFF. CDR3 DNA: TGTGCCAGCAGCTTTACAGGGGTGGATGAAAAACTGTTTTTT.

This clone has only one observation. V usage is TRBV15 and J usage is TRBJ2-7; the match to TRBD1 covers 8 bases. The CDR3 length is 16 residues. J was trimmed by 4 bases and V by 1 base; bases with no gene match: 9. In germline, CDR1 is LNHNV, CDR2 YYDKDF (reference sequence). CDR3 sequence: CATSRGSRQGAYEQYF. The CDR3 region has the DNA TGTGCCACCAGCAGAGGATCTCGGCAGGGGGCTTACGAGCAGTACTTC.